There are a few counts of the clone carrying this TCR beta chain. Its antigen is currently unknown. The authors drew 8.5 to 10 milliliters of peripheral blood from each donor. These data originate in a study of blood T cells in healthy people across ages. Study-level results: Correlation between TCR beta diversity and naive T cell percentage was strong. Long-lived donors carried more naive CD4+ cells and greater diversity than aged donors.

Primers used in a second PCR of roughly 7 to 11 cycles were a sample-barcoded 5' primer and a J-beta primer mix. Using its own MiXCR run on the 5' RACE reads, TCRdb lists one record per CDR3 protein. The table includes over 950,000 distinct CDR3 sequences, 35% to 45% detected once. Trimming removed 0 bases from V and 6 bases from J, with 17 bases in between. CDR1 is LGHNA, CDR2 YSLEER, per germline. The CDR3 length is 16 residues. This TCR was recovered from a young man in good health. The V gene is TRBV4-3, the J gene TRBJ1-2; TRBD1 is a possible D gene (5 bases). Sequenced: blood. The CDR3 nucleotides read TGCGCCAGCAGCCAAGACCACCGGGGGGTTATTCATGGCTACACCTTC. Its translation is CASSQDHRGVIHGYTF.